The 22 T cell receptor beta chains below were found in one sample sequenced in a study of blood T cells in healthy people across ages. Through a sample-barcoded 5' primer and a J-beta primer mix, a second PCR was run for 7 to 11 cycles. MiXCR, applied by TCRdb to the 5' RACE reads, yields one record per CDR3 protein. This table has about 1.4 million distinct CDR3 sequences, 59% appearing once. The sequencing input was blood. Source of these receptors: a man younger than 30 in good health.

The J gene is TRBJ2-1, the V gene TRBV10-2; TRBD1 might be the D (6 bases). The ends were cut back, 2 bases at V and 4 bases at J, with 15 bases in the middle. Germline-derived CDR1 and CDR2 are WSHSY and SAAADI. This CDR3 has 16 residues. CDR3 region: CASSETPGHLYNEQFF. DNA for the CDR3: TGCGCCAGCAGTGAGACCCCGGGACACTTATACAATGAGCAGTTCTTC.

This clonotype was picked up one time. The chain uses TRBV7-2 and TRBJ2-5, with D tentatively TRBD2 (7 bases). Germline CDR1 SGHTA, CDR2 FQGNSA. V dropped 2 bases and J dropped 6 bases, with 13 bases sitting between them. The CDR3 extends over 14 amino acids. The CDR3: CASSLIIGGQTQYF. The DNA for the CDR3 is TGTGCCAGCAGCTTAATAATCGGGGGGCAGACCCAGTACTTC.

The rearrangement uses TRBV12-5 and TRBJ1-2, with 8 bases fitting TRBD1. CDR3 size: 16 residues. The trim removed 0 bases at V and 4 bases at J, leaving 7 bases unmatched. Germline CDR1 reads LGHNT; CDR2 reads FRNRAP. CDR3 nucleotides: TGTGCTAGTGGTTTGGTCCTAGGACAGGGATCCTATGGCTACACCTTC. It encodes CASGLVLGQGSYGYTF.

The sample holds one count of this clonotype. The V and J genes are TRBV6-5 and TRBJ2-7; a weak D match, TRBD2 (5 bases). CDR1 and CDR2 (germline): MNHEY, SVGAGI. The CDR3 totals 14 residues. Trimming shortened V by 0 bases and J by 3 bases, and 9 bases separated the two germline ends. The CDR3 nucleotides are TGTGCCAGCAGTTACTCCGGGATCATCTACGAGCAGTACTTC. This codes for CASSYSGIIYEQYF.

This rearrangement joins TRBV12-3 or TRBV12-4 to TRBJ2-6; tentative D call: TRBD2 (6 bases). The CDR3 sequence is 17 residues long. V lost 6 bases and J 0 bases, leaving 15 bases between the germline ends. The CDR3 loop reads CASSRRAGSSGANVLTF. DNA of the CDR3: TGTGCCAGCAGCCGACGGGCGGGAAGCTCTGGGGCCAACGTCCTGACTTTC.

This clonotype was seen only once. The rearrangement uses TRBV20-1 and TRBJ2-5; maybe TRBD2 (5 bases). The CDR3 sequence is 14 residues long. The germline V gene has CDR1 DFQATT and CDR2 SNEGSKA (reference sequence). Trimming pared 6 bases from V and 4 bases from J, leaving 18 bases between. The CDR3 loop reads CSATPLGVLETQYF. The DNA of the CDR3 is TGCAGTGCCACCCCACTAGGCGTTTTAGAGACCCAGTACTTC.

This chain uses TRBV20-1 with TRBJ1-4; TRBD1 is a possible D gene (5 bases). The CDR3 is made up of 13 amino acids. Germline CDR1 and CDR2: DFQATT and SNEGSKA (reference sequence). V lost 3 bases to trimming and J lost 8 bases, with 13 bases between them. The CDR3 bases are TGCAGTGCTAGTATTTGGAGGGGCGAAAAACTGTTTTTT. Translating gives CSASIWRGEKLFF.

This clonotype has a handful of counts. V gene TRBV29-1 combines with J gene TRBJ1-1, with a possible D match to TRBD1 (5 bases). This CDR3 spans 10 amino acids. V was clipped by 7 bases and J by 8 bases, with 11 bases between them. Germline V CDR1 and CDR2: SQVTM, ANQGSEA. The CDR3 nucleotides are TGCAGCGCCGGGACGTCAGAAGCTTTCTTT. Residues: CSAGTSEAFF. The full variable domain, in which reference TRBV29-1 and TRBJ1-1 provide the parts outside the CDR3, is SAVISQKPSRDICQRGTSLTIQCQVDSQVTMMFWYRQQPGQSLTLIATANQGSEATYESGFVIDKFPISRPNLTFSTLTVSNMSPEDSSIYLCSAGTSEAFFGQGTRLTVV.

This chain joins TRBV27 and TRBJ2-1, with D tentatively TRBD2 (6 bases). Germline values: CDR1 MNHEY, CDR2 SMNVEV (reference sequence). The CDR3 extends over 19 amino acids. V gave up 9 bases and J gave up 4 bases, with 31 bases separating them. CDR3: CASSISGWGVRGSYNEQFF. CDR3 nucleotides: TGTGCCAGTAGTATAAGCGGGTGGGGAGTTCGGGGGAGTTACAATGAGCAGTTCTTC.

This clonotype was seen once. The rearrangement links TRBV20-1 to TRBJ2-7; D unclear. V was clipped by 0 bases and J by 3 bases, with 9 bases between them. The CDR3 runs 13 residues. CDR1 is DFQATT, CDR2 SNEGSKA, per germline (reference sequence). CDR3 sequence: CSARDGLNYEQYF. For the CDR3, the DNA is TGCAGTGCTAGAGATGGTCTAAACTACGAGCAGTACTTC.

The chain's CDR3 is CSVQGSGNIQYF. The CDR3 coding sequence is TGCAGCGTTCAGGGATCGGGAAACATTCAGTACTTC. The rearrangement uses TRBV29-1 and TRBJ2-4; D might be TRBD1 (5 bases). V was shortened by 5 bases and J by 6 bases, with 11 bases between the two germline ends. Germline V lookup: CDR1 SQVTM, CDR2 ANQGSEA. CDR3 length: 12 residues.

In this sample, this clonotype turned up once. A read error may produce the germline difference seen at one junction end. This rearrangement joins TRBV7-2 to TRBJ1-2; a possible D gene is TRBD1 (6 bases). The germline CDR1 and CDR2 sequences are SGHTA and FQGNSA. CDR3 length: 15 residues. The CDR3 DNA is TGTGCCAGCAGTGTACAGGGTAGCCCTAACTATGACTACACCTTC. It codes for CASSVQGSPNYDYTF.

This sequence joins TRBV2 and TRBJ2-5; 7 positions match TRBD1. V gave up 4 bases and J gave up 5 bases; unmatched junction bases: 10. Germline V gene lookup returns CDR1 SNHLY and CDR2 FYNNEI. CDR3 size: 15 residues. The CDR3 sequence is CASSGTGPWGETQYF. DNA of the CDR3: TGTGCCAGCAGTGGGACAGGCCCGTGGGGGGAGACCCAGTACTTC.

The rearrangement joins TRBV2 to TRBJ2-4; 11 bases are a match to TRBD2. The assigned J gene may be wrong: the sequence end matches TRBJ2-7 better. Germline V gives CDR1 SNHLY, CDR2 FYNNEI. The CDR3 has 16 residues. CDR3 residues: CASSVSRLAGFNEQYF. The CDR3, as DNA: TGTGCCAGCAGTGTTAGCCGACTAGCGGGATTTAACGAGCAGTACTTC.

The chain uses TRBV20-1 and TRBJ1-2, with unresolved D. The germline V gene encodes CDR1 DFQATT and CDR2 SNEGSKA (reference sequence). The CDR3 runs 12 residues. The V end lost 8 bases, the J end lost 4 bases, and 14 bases lay between the germline ends. The CDR3, as DNA: TGCAGTAGGAACACGGAGCCCTATGGCTACACCTTC. Its protein product is CSRNTEPYGYTF.

The chain employs TRBV15 and TRBJ2-7; the match to TRBD1 covers 9 bases. V dropped 4 bases and J dropped 3; count of bases not matched to a gene: 7. The V gene's germline CDR1 is LNHNV and CDR2 YYDKDF (reference sequence). This CDR3 spans 15 amino acids. CDR3 sequence: CATSKDRGGFYEQYF. CDR3 coding DNA: TGTGCCACCAGCAAGGACAGGGGCGGGTTCTACGAGCAGTACTTC.

This chain connects TRBV29-1 to TRBJ2-1, with 7 bases that match TRBD2. CDR1 SQVTM and CDR2 ANQGSEA come from the germline V gene. This CDR3 contains 15 residues. Losses at the gene ends were 3 bases for V and 8 bases for J; bases not matched to a gene: 13. The CDR3 is CSVERGWGGSDEQFF. In DNA, the CDR3 is TGCAGCGTTGAGCGGGGTTGGGGGGGGAGCGATGAGCAGTTCTTC.

The chain has TRBV6-2 or TRBV6-3 and TRBJ2-1; D gene uncertain. The CDR3 length is 15 residues. Germline V gene sequence: CDR1 MNHEY, CDR2 SVGEGT. Trimming took 4 bases from V and 8 from J, leaving 18 bases between them. The CDR3 sequence: CASSFPEFGVDEQFF. CDR3 bases: TGTGCCAGCAGTTTCCCGGAGTTCGGAGTAGATGAGCAGTTCTTC.

The CDR3 coding sequence is TGCGCCAGCAGCGTAACGGGACTCCGAACCGGCAATGAGCAGTTCTTC. Encoded protein: CASSVTGLRTGNEQFF. This rearrangement joins TRBV5-1 to TRBJ2-1; D might be TRBD2 (6 bases). CDR3 length equals 16 residues. The ends were cut back, 4 bases at V and 6 bases at J, with 20 bases in the middle. The germline CDR1 and CDR2 sequences are SGHRS and YFSETQ. The complete variable domain, with remaining parts taken from reference TRBV5-1 and TRBJ2-1, reads KAGVTQTPRYLIKTRGQQVTLSCSPISGHRSVSWYQQTPGQGLQFLFEYFSETQRNKGNFPGRFSGRQFSNSRSEMNVSTLELGDSALYLCASSVTGLRTGNEQFFGPGTRLTVL.

V is TRBV27 and J is TRBJ2-3; 11 bases are a match to TRBD2. The V and J ends lost 5 bases and 6 bases, in that order; junction bases with no gene match: 13. Germline assignment: CDR1 MNHEY and CDR2 SMNVEV (reference sequence). The CDR3 runs to 17 residues. CDR3 DNA sequence: TGTGCCAGCAGTCTACTACCTACTAGCGGGAGAGCGGATACGCAGTATTTT. Translated: CASSLLPTSGRADTQYF.

The chain has TRBV15 and TRBJ1-3; D is unclear. Germline CDR1 LNHNV, CDR2 YYDKDF (reference sequence). The CDR3 consists of 13 residues. V gave up 0 bases and J gave up 4 bases, with 4 bases separating them. The CDR3 DNA reads as TGTGCCACCAGCAGAGATCGAGGAAACACCATATATTTT. Encoded protein: CATSRDRGNTIYF.

The chain uses TRBV12-3 or TRBV12-4 and TRBJ2-2; D possibly corresponds to TRBD2 (5 bases). The V and J ends lost 3 bases and 4 bases respectively, with 12 bases between them. CDR3 length: 15 residues. As DNA, the CDR3 is TGTGCCAGCAGTTTTCAGCGGCTGGTCACCGGGGAGCTGTTTTTT. This encodes CASSFQRLVTGELFF.